Shown below are 27 T cell receptor beta chains from a single sample sequenced in a study of blood T cell repertoires in COVID-19. Some clones are missing from TCRdb's copy, which holds only in-frame ones; the method was immunoSEQ multiplex PCR. The sample has around 450,000 clones; around 91% are singletons. The sequenced sample consisted of PBMCs or T cells enriched from blood (not recorded which). The receptor source for this set is a man younger than 35 who had recovered from COVID-19.

In this sample, this clone turned up a few times. This chain connects TRBV29-1 to TRBJ1-1; a weak D match, TRBD1 (6 bases). CDR3 size: 13 residues. V lost 6 bases, J lost 0 bases, and 11 bases lay in between. Germline V gene lookup returns CDR1 SQVTM and CDR2 ANQGSEA. CDR3 residues: CSVAGVLNTEAFF. In nucleotides, the CDR3 is TGCAGCGTCGCAGGGGTTTTGAACACTGAAGCTTTCTTT.

In its sample, this clone was seen a few times. The chain links TRBV6-1 to TRBJ1-1; D not resolved. The V and J ends lost 3 bases and 0 bases respectively, with 11 bases between them. Germline CDR1 and CDR2: MNHNS and SASEGT. CDR3 length equals 15 residues. CDR3 sequence: CASSESLVMNTEAFF. The CDR3 nucleotides read TGTGCCAGCAGTGAGAGCCTGGTGATGAACACTGAAGCTTTCTTT.

This chain uses TRBV7-9 with TRBJ2-1; a weak D match, TRBD2 (6 bases). The CDR3 is 18 residues long. Germline V gene lookup returns CDR1 SEHNR and CDR2 FQNEAQ (reference sequence). Trimming stripped 2 bases from V and 7 bases from J, with 24 bases between. Here the CDR3 DNA reads TGTGCCAGCAGCTTATTCTGGGTATCGCGGGAAAAGGGGAATGAGCAGTTCTTC. It codes for CASSLFWVSREKGNEQFF.

V is TRBV15 and J is TRBJ2-7; unclear D gene. This CDR3 contains 14 residues. V shed 1 base and J shed 3 bases, with 10 bases lying between them. CDR1 is LNHNV and CDR2 is YYDKDF in the germline V gene (reference sequence). The CDR3 DNA follows: TGTGCCACCAGCAGAGCAGAAGATTTCTACGAGCAGTACTTC. It codes for CATSRAEDFYEQYF.

The V and J genes are TRBV7-9 and TRBJ1-1; TRBD1 aligns across 7 bases. This CDR3 is built from 13 residues. Germline assignment: CDR1 SEHNR and CDR2 FQNEAQ (reference sequence). Trimming at V came to 6 bases and at J to 3 bases, leaving 4 bases not matched to a gene. Here the CDR3 reads CASSRGQDTEAFF. CDR3 bases: TGTGCCAGCAGTAGGGGGCAGGACACTGAAGCTTTCTTT.

V usage is TRBV29-1 and J usage is TRBJ1-1; D is ambiguous. The germline gives CDR1 SQVTM, CDR2 ANQGSEA. V lost 1 base to trimming and J lost 4 bases, with 13 bases between them. The CDR3 is 14 residues long. The CDR3 spells CSVEVLGKTTEAFF. The CDR3 nucleotides are TGCAGCGTTGAAGTGCTCGGGAAAACCACTGAAGCTTTCTTT.

This clone occurred a few times. The rearrangement links TRBV7-6 to TRBJ1-3; the D is unclear. CDR1 SGHVS and CDR2 FNYEAQ come from the germline V gene. The CDR3 is 13 residues long. Trimming took off 5 bases at V and 2 bases at J, with 7 bases between the two ends. The CDR3 spells CASSPEPGNTIYF. The DNA for the CDR3 is TGTGCCAGCAGCCCAGAACCTGGAAACACCATATATTTT.

The chain links TRBV3-1 (or the pseudogene TRBV3-2) to TRBJ1-2; 7 nucleotides match TRBD1. Per the germline V gene, CDR1 is LGHDT and CDR2 is YNNKEL (reference sequence). V trimming: 0 bases; J trimming: 3 bases; junction bases outside the gene matches: 4. This CDR3 is 15 amino acids long. As DNA, the CDR3 is TGTGCCAGCAGCCAAGATCAGAGGGGGCACTATGGCTACACCTTC. Translation: CASSQDQRGHYGYTF.

This clone was recorded only once. The chain is built from TRBV12-5 and TRBJ1-2; 8 nucleotides line up with TRBD1. In germline, CDR1 is LGHNT, CDR2 FRNRAP. Germline trimming cut 5 bases from V and 7 bases from J; bases unmatched to any gene: 9. The CDR3 is 14 residues long. CDR3 sequence: CASGLLQGVGGYTF. CDR3 nucleotide sequence: TGTGCTAGTGGTCTATTACAGGGGGTCGGTGGCTACACCTTC.

The V gene is TRBV27, the J gene TRBJ2-1; 11 bases are a match to TRBD1. Germline V CDR1 and CDR2: MNHEY, SMNVEV (reference sequence). This CDR3 is built from 15 residues. The J segment lost 8 bases and the V segment lost 3 bases, leaving 6 bases of the junction unmatched. For the CDR3, the DNA is TGTGCCAGCAGTTTTGGACAGGGGGCGAACGATGAGCAGTTCTTC. Its translation: CASSFGQGANDEQFF.

This chain uses TRBV7-9 with TRBJ1-2, with TRBD1 matching over 7 bases. The CDR3 consists of 14 residues. Trimming at V came to 4 bases and at J to 6 bases, leaving 8 bases not matched to a gene. Germline CDR1 reads SEHNR; CDR2 reads FQNEAQ (reference sequence). CDR3 region: CASSWTGQGNGYTF. As DNA, the CDR3 is TGTGCCAGCAGCTGGACAGGTCAGGGAAATGGCTACACCTTC.

This CDR3 is CASRETGTGAMSAFF. The CDR3, as DNA: TGTGCCAGTAGGGAAACCGGGACAGGGGCCATGTCAGCTTTCTTT. The chain joins TRBV19 to TRBJ1-1; TRBD1 aligns across 10 bases. V was pared by 6 bases and J by 10 bases, with 14 bases of the junction left unmatched. The germline CDR1 and CDR2 sequences are LNHDA and SQIVND (reference sequence). CDR3 length equals 15 residues.

This clone was seen just once. The J gene is TRBJ1-2, the V gene TRBV29-1; unclear D gene. V was shortened by 7 bases and J by 3 bases, with 12 bases between the two germline ends. The CDR3 spans 12 residues. Germline V gene data show CDR1 as SQVTM and CDR2 as ANQGSEA. In nucleotides, the CDR3 is TGCAGCGCCTCCGTGGCGGACTATGGCTACACCTTC. Translated, it gives CSASVADYGYTF.

The chain employs TRBV19 and TRBJ2-1, with D possibly TRBD2 on 5 matching bases. CDR1 and CDR2 from the germline V gene are LNHDA and SQIVND (reference sequence). There are 14 residues in the CDR3. Trimming stripped 9 bases from V and 8 bases from J, with 20 bases between. CDR3 coding DNA: TGTGCCAGCAGACTAATCCCGAGCGTCGATGAGCAGTTCTTC. Its protein product is CASRLIPSVDEQFF.

The chain links TRBV2 to TRBJ1-2; D gene ambiguous. Germline loops: CDR1 SNHLY, CDR2 FYNNEI. With 6 bases removed from V and 6 bases from J, the gap between germline ends came to 17 bases. The CDR3 is 14 amino acids. The CDR3: CASRRWAVLNGYTF. Here the CDR3 DNA reads TGTGCCAGCAGAAGGTGGGCAGTCTTAAATGGCTACACCTTC.

The V and J genes are TRBV28 and TRBJ2-5; 7 bases are shared with TRBD2. This CDR3 spans 16 amino acids. CDR1 is MDHEN, CDR2 SYDVKM, per germline. V was pared by 2 bases and J by 7 bases, with 13 bases of the junction left unmatched. As DNA, the CDR3 is TGTGCCAGCAGTTTAAGGGACTACCACCTTCAGGGGACCCAGTACTTC. This gives the protein CASSLRDYHLQGTQYF.

The V call is TRBV28, the J call TRBJ2-3; D uncertain. The CDR3 consists of 11 residues. V lost 8 bases, J lost 3 bases, and 6 bases lay in between. From germline, CDR1 is MDHEN and CDR2 SYDVKM. In DNA form, the CDR3 reads TGTGCCAGCGGAGAAACAGATACGCAGTATTTT. The encoded protein is CASGETDTQYF.

In its sample, this clone was seen a few times. The V call is TRBV13, the J call TRBJ1-3, with 7 bases that match TRBD1. There are 14 residues in the CDR3. The germline V gene encodes CDR1 PRHDT and CDR2 FYEKMQ (reference sequence). J lost 2 bases, V lost 5 bases, and 3 bases had no gene match. Here the CDR3 reads CASSPRGTGNTIYF. For the CDR3, the DNA is TGTGCCAGCAGCCCCAGGGGGACTGGAAACACCATATATTTT.

The chain uses TRBV3-1 (or the pseudogene TRBV3-2) and TRBJ1-4, with D unresolved. V was cut by 8 bases and J by 0 bases, with 10 bases left in between. This CDR3 has 14 residues. Germline CDR1 reads LGHDT; CDR2 reads YNNKEL (reference sequence). The DNA of the CDR3 is TGTGCCAGCGGCGGGGATGCAACTAATGAAAAACTGTTTTTT. This encodes CASGGDATNEKLFF.

The chain is built from TRBV27 and TRBJ2-2; D possibly corresponds to TRBD1 (6 bases). Per the germline V gene, CDR1 is MNHEY and CDR2 is SMNVEV (reference sequence). CDR3 size: 15 residues. The V gene lost 5 bases and the J gene lost 5 bases, with 15 bases spanning the gap. The CDR3 is CASSVRGSGTGELFF. The CDR3, as DNA: TGTGCCAGCAGTGTAAGGGGGAGTGGAACCGGGGAGCTGTTTTTT.

The gene calls are TRBV3-1 (or the pseudogene TRBV3-2) and TRBJ1-2, with unresolved D. The CDR3 is made up of 10 amino acids. The V gene's germline CDR1 is LGHDT and CDR2 YNNKEL (reference sequence). V lost 8 bases and J 6 bases, leaving 7 bases between the germline ends. Here the CDR3 reads CASGDDGYTF. The CDR3 nucleotides are TGTGCCAGCGGAGACGATGGCTACACCTTC.

V gene TRBV2 combines with J gene TRBJ2-7; 8 bases line up with TRBD1. The V segment lost 8 bases and the J segment 3 bases; nucleotides outside the gene matches: 9. The CDR3 has 14 residues. Germline loops: CDR1 SNHLY, CDR2 FYNNEI. CDR3 residues: CASGAGTGIYEQYF. The CDR3 DNA sequence: TGTGCCAGCGGAGCCGGGACAGGCATCTACGAGCAGTACTTC.

The chain links TRBV14 to TRBJ1-6, with no clear D. Trimming pared 0 bases from V and 9 bases from J, leaving 6 bases between. The CDR3 loop spans 13 amino acids. Germline CDR1 SGHDN, CDR2 FVKESK. This chain's CDR3 is CASSQDFGSPLHF. DNA for the CDR3: TGTGCCAGCAGCCAAGATTTCGGTTCACCCCTCCACTTT.

The chain couples TRBV19 to TRBJ1-5, with 7 bases identical to TRBD1. Germline trimming cut 7 bases from V and 3 bases from J; bases unmatched to any gene: 9. Germline loops: CDR1 LNHDA, CDR2 SQIVND (reference sequence). There are 15 residues in the CDR3. CDR3 in DNA: TGTGCCAGTAAATCCTTACAGGGGTTCAATCAGCCCCAGCATTTT. As protein: CASKSLQGFNQPQHF.

This chain connects TRBV15 to TRBJ1-2; 9 positions agree with TRBD1. Germline CDR1 and CDR2: LNHNV and YYDKDF (reference sequence). The ends lost 0 bases at V and 2 bases at J; junction bases unmatched: 4. This CDR3 is 16 amino acids long. This chain's CDR3 is CATSRDLGTGNYGYTF. The CDR3 region has the DNA TGTGCCACCAGCAGAGATCTGGGGACAGGGAACTATGGCTACACCTTC.

The CDR3 sequence: CASSRFGTANSPLHF. The CDR3 DNA follows: TGTGCCAGCAGCCGGTTCGGGACAGCTAATTCACCCCTCCACTTT. This chain joins TRBV3-1 (or the pseudogene TRBV3-2) and TRBJ1-6, with TRBD1 identical over 7 bases. J lost 6 bases, V lost 4 bases, and 6 bases had no gene match. CDR1 is LGHDT, CDR2 YNNKEL, per germline (reference sequence). CDR3 length: 15 residues.

This chain joins TRBV5-1 and TRBJ1-2, with 7 bases aligning to TRBD1. V shed 3 bases and J 8 bases; nucleotides not matched to a gene: 7. CDR3 length: 13 residues. In germline, CDR1 is SGHRS, CDR2 YFSETQ. In nucleotides, the CDR3 is TGCGCCAGCAGCTCGGGACAGTCCGAAGGCTACACCTTC. This encodes CASSSGQSEGYTF.